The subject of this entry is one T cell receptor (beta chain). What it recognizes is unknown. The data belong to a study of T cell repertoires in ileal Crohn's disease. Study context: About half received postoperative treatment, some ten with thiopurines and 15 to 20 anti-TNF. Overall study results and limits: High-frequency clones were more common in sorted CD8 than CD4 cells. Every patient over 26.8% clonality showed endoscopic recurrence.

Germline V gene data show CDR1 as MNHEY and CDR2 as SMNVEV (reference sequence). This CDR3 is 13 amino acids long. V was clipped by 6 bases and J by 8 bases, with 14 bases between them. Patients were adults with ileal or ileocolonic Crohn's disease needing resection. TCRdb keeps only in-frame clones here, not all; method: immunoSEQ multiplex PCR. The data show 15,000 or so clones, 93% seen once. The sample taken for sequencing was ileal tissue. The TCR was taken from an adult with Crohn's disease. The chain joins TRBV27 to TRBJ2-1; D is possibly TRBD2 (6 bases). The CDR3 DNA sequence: TGTGCCAGCAGGGGGAGGACGGGGCATGAGCAGTTCTTC. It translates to CASRGRTGHEQFF.